This is a list of T cell receptor beta chains from one sample in a study of CD8+CD57+ T cells in acquired aplastic anemia. TCRdb redid the calling of the reads with MiXCR, one entry per CDR3 protein. The table shows 150,000 to 200,000 distinct CDR3 sequences, with 50% to 75% occurring only once. Sequenced material: sorted CD4+, CD8+, or CD8+CD57+ T cells (not recorded which) from PBMCs. The receptor set was obtained from a human donor in good health. Both conserved end residues are trimmed from each CDR3. Each record gives: CDR3 length, V gene, J gene, D gene, CDR3 protein. D genes are given only for firm matches.

>10|TRBV2|TRBJ2-7|-
ASSDYPYEQY
>14|TRBV7-3|TRBJ2-3|TRBD2
ASSLTVGEGGDTQY
>13|TRBV9|TRBJ2-7|-
ASSAGGPGEYEQY
>14|TRBV29-1|TRBJ2-7|-
SVEGLGGINSYEQY
>11|TRBV20-1|TRBJ2-7|-
SADLPGLYEQY
>9|TRBV19|TRBJ1-4|-
ASSIQFQLF
>13|TRBV7-3|TRBJ2-2|-
ASSLTSAAPGELF
>12|TRBV7-9|TRBJ2-5|TRBD2
ASSSIAGGETQY
>13|TRBV7-3|TRBJ2-1|-
ASSLGTSVHNEQF
>15|TRBV29-1|TRBJ2-3|TRBD2
SVEGGRGDPYTDTQY
>11|TRBV4-1|TRBJ2-1|TRBD2
ASSQAGTSGQD
>12|TRBV10-3|TRBJ2-2|-
AISELENTGELF
>13|TRBV5-1|TRBJ2-1|TRBD2
ASSRGTSGSNEQF
>12|TRBV12-3/TRBV12-4|TRBJ2-1|TRBD2
ASSLGLAHWSKF
>13|TRBV20-1|TRBJ2-2|TRBD2
SARGTLADTGELF
>10|TRBV12-3/TRBV12-4|TRBJ2-1|-
ASSKQGAEQF
>13|TRBV7-9|TRBJ2-5|TRBD1
ASSVGDSDWETQY
>19|TRBV24-1|TRBJ2-6|TRBD2
ATSDRIGLAGGPSGANVLT